The 3 T cell receptor beta chains given below trace back to one sample, sequenced in a study of Graves' ophthalmopathy and Graves' hyperthyroidism. Researchers took RNA transcripts and amplified TCR beta CDR3 regions from them. Amplification began with first-round RT-PCR using HTBI primers, then second-round multiplex PCR was performed. TCRdb reanalysed the multiplex PCR reads using MiXCR and keeps one entry per CDR3 protein. The sample carries about 230,000 distinct CDR3 sequences, about 47% recorded once. The sequencing sample was made of peripheral blood. Every receptor here comes from an adult man with Graves' ophthalmopathy.

The chain combines TRBV29-1 with TRBJ2-5, with 11 nucleotides matching TRBD2. Germline-derived CDR1 and CDR2 are SQVTM and ANQGSEA. CDR3 length: 14 amino acids. J lost 3 bases, V lost 3 bases, and 3 bases had no gene match. CDR3 residues: CSVEGLAEKETQYF. The CDR3 nucleotides are TGCAGCGTTGAGGGACTAGCGGAAAAAGAGACCCAGTACTTC.

This clonotype was seen a few times. The gene calls are TRBV28 and TRBJ1-1; possibly TRBD1 for D (6 bases). Germline assignment: CDR1 MDHEN and CDR2 SYDVKM. This CDR3 has 14 amino acids. V lost 3 bases, J lost 5 bases, and 13 bases lay in between. The CDR3 here is CASSLPGAVTEAFF. The CDR3 DNA sequence: TGTGCCAGCAGTTTGCCGGGGGCGGTTACTGAAGCTTTCTTT.

This clonotype was recorded a few times. Compared with germline, one end of the junction differs, possibly owing to a read error. The V call is TRBV10-2, the J call TRBJ1-6, with 10 bases lining up with TRBD1. Germline lookup yields CDR1 WSHSY and CDR2 SAAADI. The CDR3 runs 14 residues. In DNA, the CDR3 is TGTGCCAGCAGGGTGACAGGGGGCAATTCACCCCTCCACTTT. Residues: CASRVTGGNSPLHF.